This is a list of T cell receptor beta chains from one sample in a study of cytomegalovirus exposure and HLA in healthy donors. The method was immunoSEQ multiplex PCR; TCRdb's version includes in-frame clones alone and lacks a portion of them. The top ten hold about 3.1% of the sample, which has under 200,000 clones, 65% to 80% seen once. The sequencing sample was made of PBMCs. The receptor set was obtained from a woman aged 50 to 60 in good health and CMV-seropositive. The conserved cysteine and the conserved F or W are not part of the CDR3 here.

CDR3 protein	V gene	J gene
ASSILGTGGWGTEAF	TRBV11-2	TRBJ1-1
AWSRPGDGTEAF	TRBV30	TRBJ1-1
ASSVDQGGLRNIQY	TRBV9	TRBJ2-4
ASKSSTGVNTEAF	TRBV25-1	TRBJ1-1
ASSEAPGTVINGYT	TRBV6-1	TRBJ1-2
ASSPRGNQPQH	TRBV6-5	TRBJ1-5
ASSFGGETQY	TRBV5-1	TRBJ2-5
ASSVTSGTLGDTQY	TRBV9	TRBJ2-3
ASSPQPTGTTDTQY	TRBV18	TRBJ2-3
ASSQDLTGAGTGELF	TRBV4-2	TRBJ2-2
ASSSGRIYEQY	TRBV7-9	TRBJ2-7
ASSLGRGSTEAF	TRBV4-1	TRBJ1-1
ASSFLTGGDGYT	TRBV5-1	TRBJ1-2
ASSLQAGGDTQY	TRBV5-6	TRBJ2-3
ASSLTSEREQF	TRBV7-8	TRBJ2-1
ASSTRGELF	TRBV7-2	TRBJ2-2
ASSSPSGPNEQF	TRBV5-4	TRBJ2-1
ASSQGVGRALEQY	TRBV4-3	TRBJ2-7
ASSDPRDRGYTGELF	TRBV9	TRBJ2-2
ATSRGPGQSSYEQY	TRBV15	TRBJ2-7
ASSRSAGGPEDTQY	TRBV18	TRBJ2-3
ASSLAGVEQF	TRBV28	TRBJ2-1
ATSRDRRPQPQH	TRBV15	TRBJ1-5
ASSSTGPYEQY	TRBV5-1	TRBJ2-7
AISEPGQGQGETQY	TRBV10-3	TRBJ2-5
AWGRRGSPGANGLT	TRBV30	TRBJ2-6
ASSTRDRNTGELF	TRBV5-5	TRBJ2-2
ASSPRLAGGPGYEQY	TRBV19	TRBJ2-7
ASSLLDRDTEAF	TRBV5-6	TRBJ1-1
ASGGTVNQPQH	TRBV11-1	TRBJ1-5
SVDPREGGEIDTQY	TRBV29-1	TRBJ2-3
ASSPIQGATEAF	TRBV11-3	TRBJ1-1
ATSRGTVGNEQY	TRBV15	TRBJ2-7
ASTPGSRTDTQY	TRBV5-4	TRBJ2-3
AWSAGRNGYGYT	TRBV30	TRBJ1-2
ASSGGVRDRVEQY	TRBV9	.
ASSPLGQLGPYT	TRBV27	TRBJ1-2